This is a list of T cell receptor beta chains from one sample in a study of shared clonotypes between healthy human individuals. Using immunoSEQ multiplex PCR, the repertoire was profiled, and TCRdb retains in-frame clones only, with some absent. This sample has roughly 490,000 clones, with less than 80% found just once. Sequenced: PBMCs. Receptors were obtained from a woman aged 40-49 years in good health. Some clones in this sample may be carry-over from other donors' samples. CDR3s include the opening cysteine and the closing phenylalanine or tryptophan. The D gene is left open where the match is weak. Only part of the rows carry a size: once, few, many, or a class if the clone is expanded.

j_call d_call clone_size v_call cdr3_nt cdr3_aa
TRBJ2-1 TRBD2 NA TRBV7-9 TGTGCCAGCAGGGTCAGCGGGAGCCACTACAATGAGCAGTTCTTC CASRVSGSHYNEQFF
TRBJ1-1 TRBD1 few TRBV5-6 TGTGCCAGCAGCTTTGTGGACAGGGGTAGGAACACTGAAGCTTTCTTT CASSFVDRGRNTEAFF
TRBJ2-5 TRBD1 NA TRBV9 TGTGCCAGCAGCGTAGACAGGGGTCCCCAAGAGACCCAGTACTTC CASSVDRGPQETQYF
TRBJ2-7 NA NA TRBV6-1 TGTGCCAGCAGTGAATCTCTGGTAAACTACGAGCAGTACTTC CASSESLVNYEQYF
TRBJ2-6 TRBD1 NA TRBV18 TGTGCCAGCTCACCACCGGGACAGGTCTCCCTCGGGGCCAACGTCCTGACTTTC CASSPPGQVSLGANVLTF
TRBJ2-1 NA NA TRBV2 TGTGCCAGCAATTGGGGGACCGGTGAGCAGTTCTTC CASNWGTGEQFF
TRBJ2-5 NA NA TRBV5-6 TGTGCCAGCAGCTCGGTGGGGACCCAGTACTTC CASSSVGTQYF
TRBJ1-1 NA NA TRBV7-9 TGTGCCAGCAGCTTAGTGACTGAAGCTTTCTTT CASSLVTEAFF
TRBJ2-1 TRBD2 NA TRBV5-1 TGCGCCAGCAGCCCTCAGGGTAGCGGGAGTAGGAATGAGCAGTTCTTC CASSPQGSGSRNEQFF
TRBJ2-1 NA NA TRBV28 TGTGCCAGCAGCCCAGACGCCAACAATGAGCAGTTCTTC CASSPDANNEQFF
TRBJ2-1 NA NA TRBV7-9 TGTGCCAGCAGCTCCCGGGACAAATACAATGAGCAGTTCTTC CASSSRDKYNEQFF
TRBJ2-5 TRBD2 NA TRBV19 TGTGCCAGTAGTAGCCAACTAGCGGGAGTTGGGGAGACCCAGTACTTC CASSSQLAGVGETQYF
TRBJ2-3 NA NA TRBV5-6 TGTGCCAGCAGGGACTCAGAGACCACAGATACGCAGTATTTT CASRDSETTDTQYF
TRBJ2-7 TRBD1 NA TRBV6-6 TGTGCCAGCAGAGCGGGACAGGGGTACGAGCAGTACTTC CASRAGQGYEQYF
TRBJ2-1 NA NA TRBV10-3 TGTGCCATCACCCGAGGCGGGTTAACTCACAATGAGCAGTTCTTC CAITRGGLTHNEQFF
TRBJ2-5 TRBD1 NA TRBV28 TGTGCCAGCAGTTTGGCCACGGGACAGGGCGACCAAGAGACCCAGTACTTC CASSLATGQGDQETQYF
TRBJ1-1 NA few TRBV19 TGTGCCAGTAGTATAGGGGCGATCCCACCGAACACTGAAGCTTTCTTT CASSIGAIPPNTEAFF
TRBJ2-5 NA NA TRBV30 TGTGCCTGGACCCCGGCCCCGGGGAGCCAAGAGACCCAGTACTTC CAWTPAPGSQETQYF
TRBJ2-2 NA few TRBV18 TGTGCCAGCTCACCGGCCCTTACAAGGAACACCGGGGAGCTGTTTTTT CASSPALTRNTGELFF
TRBJ2-3 NA NA TRBV7-2 TGTGCCAGCAGCCCCCCATCCCTCACAGATACGCAGTATTTT CASSPPSLTDTQYF
TRBJ2-3 NA NA TRBV19 TGTGCCAGTAGTATCGGGGTCCCAGATACGCAGTATTTT CASSIGVPDTQYF
TRBJ2-7 TRBD2 NA TRBV11-2 TGTGCCAGCAGCTTAGTATCGGGCCTAGCGGCCTACTACGAGCAGTACTTC CASSLVSGLAAYYEQYF
TRBJ1-1 NA NA TRBV5-4 TGTGCCAGCAGCTTGGCTGGTACTAGGACTGAAGCTTTCTTT CASSLAGTRTEAFF
TRBJ2-1 TRBD2 NA TRBV10-3 TGTGCCATCAGCCCCTCCCTAGCGGGTGGACTCAATGAGCAGTTCTTC CAISPSLAGGLNEQFF
TRBJ2-3 TRBD2 NA TRBV30 TGTGCCTGGAGCGTCGGACTAGCGGGAGCGGGAGATACGCAGTATTTT CAWSVGLAGAGDTQYF
TRBJ1-1 NA few TRBV7-2 TGTGCCAGCAGCTTCTCTGCAGGGGCAAACACTGAAGCTTTCTTT CASSFSAGANTEAFF
TRBJ2-5 NA NA TRBV6-5 TGTGCCAGCAGCCTCTCCTCTGGGACTCGGGAGACCCAGTACTTC CASSLSSGTRETQYF
TRBJ2-7 NA NA TRBV7-2 TGTGCCAGCAGCTCCTCCTTGCTGGCGGGGCCTCGATACGAGCAGTACTTC CASSSSLLAGPRYEQYF
TRBJ2-1 NA NA TRBV19 TGTGCCAGTAGTATAGAAGGACAGTATTACAATGAGCAGTTCTTC CASSIEGQYYNEQFF
TRBJ2-7 NA NA TRBV7-3 TGTGCCAGCAGCTTAAGCCGAAGCTACGAGCAGTACTTC CASSLSRSYEQYF
TRBJ1-2 NA NA TRBV6-6 TGTGCCAGCAGTGAGGGGTCCGGCTACACCTTC CASSEGSGYTF
TRBJ2-1 TRBD2 NA TRBV7-9 TGTGCCAGCAGCTTGAGCGGGAGTGAAAATGAGCAGTTCTTC CASSLSGSENEQFF
TRBJ1-5 TRBD1 NA TRBV2 TGTGCCAGCAGTGCGTTTAGGACAGGGGGCATAGAGCCCCAGCATTTT CASSAFRTGGIEPQHF